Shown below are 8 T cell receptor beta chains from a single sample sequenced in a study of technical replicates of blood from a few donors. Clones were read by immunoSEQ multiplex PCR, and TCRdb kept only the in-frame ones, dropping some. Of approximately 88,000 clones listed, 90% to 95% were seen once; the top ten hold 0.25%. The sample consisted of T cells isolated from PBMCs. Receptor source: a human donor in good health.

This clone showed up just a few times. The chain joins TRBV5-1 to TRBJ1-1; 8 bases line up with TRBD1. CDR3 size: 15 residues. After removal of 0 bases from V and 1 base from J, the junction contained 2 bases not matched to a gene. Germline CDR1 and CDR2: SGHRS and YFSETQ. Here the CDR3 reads CASSLGTGRNTEAFF. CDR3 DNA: TGCGCCAGCAGCTTGGGGACAGGGCGGAACACTGAAGCTTTCTTT.

The CDR3 here is CSVADRGQHGYTF. As DNA, the CDR3 is TGCAGCGTTGCTGACAGGGGGCAACATGGCTACACCTTC. The genes are TRBV29-1 and TRBJ1-2; 10 bases line up with TRBD1. This CDR3 has 13 residues. CDR1 is SQVTM, CDR2 ANQGSEA, per germline. V gave up 4 bases and J gave up 6 bases; unmatched junction bases: 5.

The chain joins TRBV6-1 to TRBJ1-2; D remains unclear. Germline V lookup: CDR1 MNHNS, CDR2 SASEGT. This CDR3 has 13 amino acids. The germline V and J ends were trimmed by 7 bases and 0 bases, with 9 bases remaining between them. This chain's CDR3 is CASNAKANYGYTF. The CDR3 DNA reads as TGTGCCAGCAACGCGAAAGCTAACTATGGCTACACCTTC.

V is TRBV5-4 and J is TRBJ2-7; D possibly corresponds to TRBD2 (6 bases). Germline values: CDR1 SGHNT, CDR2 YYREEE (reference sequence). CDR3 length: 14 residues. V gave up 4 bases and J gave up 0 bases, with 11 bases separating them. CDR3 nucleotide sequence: TGTGCCAGCAGCCGTGGACTAACCTCCTACGAGCAGTACTTC. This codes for CASSRGLTSYEQYF.

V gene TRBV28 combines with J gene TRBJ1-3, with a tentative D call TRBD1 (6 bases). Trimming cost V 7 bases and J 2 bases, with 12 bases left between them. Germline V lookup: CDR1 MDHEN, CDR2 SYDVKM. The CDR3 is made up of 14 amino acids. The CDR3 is CASTPGAPGNTIYF. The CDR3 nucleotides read TGTGCCAGCACCCCAGGGGCCCCTGGAAACACCATATATTTT.

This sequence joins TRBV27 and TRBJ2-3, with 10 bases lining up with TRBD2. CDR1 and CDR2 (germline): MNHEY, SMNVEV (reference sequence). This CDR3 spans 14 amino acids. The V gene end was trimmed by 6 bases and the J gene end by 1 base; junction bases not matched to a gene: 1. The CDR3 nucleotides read TGTGCCAGCAGAACTAGCGGGGGCACAGATACGCAGTATTTT. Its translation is CASRTSGGTDTQYF.

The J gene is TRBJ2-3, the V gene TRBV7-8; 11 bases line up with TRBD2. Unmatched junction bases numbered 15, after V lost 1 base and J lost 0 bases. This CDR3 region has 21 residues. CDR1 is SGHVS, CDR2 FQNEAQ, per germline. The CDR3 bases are TGTGCCAGCAGCTTAGGGTTTTCATTCGGGACTAGCGGTAAAAGCACAGATACGCAGTATTTT. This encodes CASSLGFSFGTSGKSTDTQYF.

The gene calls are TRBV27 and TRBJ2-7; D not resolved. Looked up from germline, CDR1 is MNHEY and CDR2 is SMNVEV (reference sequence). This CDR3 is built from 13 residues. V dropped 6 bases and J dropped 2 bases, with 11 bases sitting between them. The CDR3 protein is CASSLTGTYEQYF. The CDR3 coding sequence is TGTGCCAGCAGCTTGACTGGAACCTACGAGCAGTACTTC.